This T cell receptor beta chain was identified in a study of blood T cell repertoires in COVID-19. Study in general: Samples came from the United States, Italy and Spain, spanning acute and convalescent COVID-19.

The CDR3 is 13 amino acids. CDR1 GTSNPN and CDR2 SVGIG come from the germline V gene (reference sequence). Trimming removed 2 bases at V and 5 bases at J, with 13 bases between. Some clones are missing from TCRdb's copy, which holds only in-frame ones; the method was immunoSEQ multiplex PCR. The table includes around 310,000 clones, around nine tenths detected once. Sequenced material: PBMCs or T cells enriched from blood (not recorded which). This rearrangement joins TRBV30 to TRBJ2-7; possible D gene TRBD1, 5 bases. The source is a woman in her twenties or thirties who had recovered from COVID-19. In DNA, the CDR3 is TGTGCCTGGAGTAAGGGGTGGGGCGACGAGCAGTACTTC. It translates to CAWSKGWGDEQYF.